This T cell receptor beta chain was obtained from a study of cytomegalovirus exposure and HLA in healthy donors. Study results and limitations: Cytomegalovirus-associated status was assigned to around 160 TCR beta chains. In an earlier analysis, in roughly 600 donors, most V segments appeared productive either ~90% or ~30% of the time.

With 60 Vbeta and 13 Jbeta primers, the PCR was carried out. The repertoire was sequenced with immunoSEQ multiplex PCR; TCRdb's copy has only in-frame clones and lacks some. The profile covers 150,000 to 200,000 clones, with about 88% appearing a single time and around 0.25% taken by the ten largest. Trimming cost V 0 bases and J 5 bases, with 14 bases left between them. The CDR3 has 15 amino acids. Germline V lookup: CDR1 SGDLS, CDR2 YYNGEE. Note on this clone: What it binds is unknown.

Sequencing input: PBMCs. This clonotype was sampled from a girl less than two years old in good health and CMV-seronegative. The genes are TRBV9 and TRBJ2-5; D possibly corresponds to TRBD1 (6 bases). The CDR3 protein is CASSVEGELPETQYF. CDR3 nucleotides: TGTGCCAGCAGCGTAGAGGGGGAGTTACCGGAGACCCAGTACTTC. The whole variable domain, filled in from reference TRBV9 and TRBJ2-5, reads DSGVTQTPKHLITATGQRVTLRCSPRSGDLSVYWYQQSLDQGLQFLIQYYNGEERAKGNILERFSAQQFPDLHSELNLSSLELGDSALYFCASSVEGELPETQYFGPGTRLLVL.